The 29 T cell receptor beta chains below were found in one sample sequenced in a study of blood T cell repertoires in COVID-19. Data came from immunoSEQ multiplex PCR; TCRdb stores just in-frame clones and leaves some out. The data show tens of thousands of clones, with around nine tenths seen just once and 4.9% held by the top ten. The sample taken for sequencing was peripheral blood. Receptors originate from a man aged 50-59 years with active or convalescent COVID-19.

The chain is built from TRBV6-4 and TRBJ2-1; D might be TRBD2 (7 bases). The CDR3 runs 15 residues. V was pared by 2 bases and J by 6 bases, with 14 bases between. Germline values: CDR1 MRHNA, CDR2 SNTAGT. The CDR3 DNA reads TGTGCCAGCAGTGACATGGGGGGGCCGTCCAATGAGCAGTTCTTC. It translates to CASSDMGGPSNEQFF.

The V call is TRBV7-9, the J call TRBJ2-5; 8 nucleotides agree with TRBD1. The CDR3 consists of 15 residues. The J segment lost 3 bases and the V segment lost 4 bases, leaving 7 bases of the junction unmatched. CDR1 is SEHNR and CDR2 is FQNEAQ in the germline V gene (reference sequence). The CDR3 DNA is TGTGCCAGCAGCTACCAGGGGGCCGCGGAAGAGACCCAGTACTTC. This sequence encodes CASSYQGAAEETQYF.

The rearrangement joins TRBV2 to TRBJ2-5, with a possible D match to TRBD1 (7 bases). CDR3 length equals 15 residues. Germline CDR1 SNHLY, CDR2 FYNNEI. Trimming took 5 bases from V and 7 from J, leaving 20 bases between them. CDR3 sequence: CASSLNSAQGGTQYF. The CDR3 nucleotides are TGTGCCAGCAGTCTTAATTCGGCCCAGGGGGGGACCCAGTACTTC.

The chain carries TRBV18 and TRBJ2-5; 9 bases agree with TRBD2. Trimming at V came to 2 bases and at J to 1 base, leaving 5 bases not matched to a gene. Germline V gives CDR1 KGHSH, CDR2 LQKENI. The CDR3 is 16 amino acids. CDR3 sequence (DNA): TGTGCCAGCTCACCAATGAGCGGGGGGCTCCAAGAGACCCAGTACTTC. It is translated as CASSPMSGGLQETQYF.

Only a few counts were recorded for this clone. This chain uses TRBV5-1 with TRBJ2-7; the match to TRBD1 covers 8 bases. This CDR3 is 15 amino acids long. Germline V lookup: CDR1 SGHRS, CDR2 YFSETQ. V was pared by 2 bases and J by 5 bases, with 9 bases of the junction left unmatched. The CDR3 region is CASSLRTGRPHEQYV. CDR3 coding DNA: TGCGCCAGCAGCTTAAGGACAGGGAGGCCCCACGAGCAGTACGTC.

The chain employs TRBV10-3 and TRBJ2-2; 9 nucleotides align to TRBD1. The CDR3 spans 15 residues. V shed 10 bases and J 6 bases; nucleotides not matched to a gene: 12. Germline V CDR1 and CDR2: ENHRY, SYGVKD. This CDR3 is CATLAGTGWAGELFF. CDR3 sequence (DNA): TGTGCCACCCTAGCCGGGACAGGGTGGGCCGGGGAGCTGTTTTTT.

The V gene is TRBV28, the J gene TRBJ2-7, with 8 nucleotides matching TRBD1. V lost 6 bases to trimming and J lost 4 bases; unmatched junction nucleotides: 8. Germline V gives CDR1 MDHEN, CDR2 SYDVKM. The length of the CDR3 is 14 residues. The CDR3 sequence is CASRRTGLGYEQYF. Written as DNA, the CDR3 is TGTGCCAGCAGAAGGACAGGGTTGGGGTACGAGCAGTACTTC.

The rearrangement uses TRBV4-1 and TRBJ2-2; TRBD1 matches at 10 bases. Germline V gives CDR1 MGHRA, CDR2 YSYEKL. The CDR3 has 16 amino acids. J gave up 5 bases and V 5 bases, and 8 bases lay outside the gene matches. CDR3 loop: CASSWDRGGSTGELFF. CDR3 sequence (DNA): TGCGCCAGCAGCTGGGACAGGGGAGGGAGTACCGGGGAGCTGTTTTTT.

V gene TRBV28 combines with J gene TRBJ2-7, with 10 bases identical to TRBD1. Germline V lookup: CDR1 MDHEN, CDR2 SYDVKM. V gave up 6 bases and J gave up 0 bases; unmatched junction bases: 2. The CDR3 length is 14 residues. The CDR3 sequence: CASRGQGISYEQYF. CDR3 DNA sequence: TGTGCCAGCAGGGGACAGGGGATCTCCTACGAGCAGTACTTC.

The chain uses TRBV7-9 and TRBJ2-3; TRBD2 agrees at 9 bases. The junction had 7 bases not matched to a gene; V was cut back by 5 bases and J by 4 bases. CDR3 size: 15 residues. Germline V gene data show CDR1 as SEHNR and CDR2 as FQNEAQ (reference sequence). The DNA of the CDR3 is TGTGCCAGCAGCCGCGCGGGGGGGCCTCCAGATACGCAGTATTTT. Translating gives CASSRAGGPPDTQYF. The complete variable domain, with remaining parts taken from reference TRBV7-9 and TRBJ2-3, reads DTGVSQNPRHKITKRGQNVTFRCDPISEHNRLYWYRQTLGQGPEFLTYFQNEAQLEKSRLLSDRFSAERPKGSFSTLEIQRTEQGDSAMYLCASSRAGGPPDTQYFGPGTRLTVL.

V gene TRBV10-2 combines with J gene TRBJ2-2; 12 bases fit TRBD1. Per germline, CDR1 WSHSY and CDR2 SAAADI. CDR3 length equals 18 residues. V dropped 6 bases and J dropped 1; count of bases not matched to a gene: 9. The CDR3 loop reads CASRSGTGGYMNTGELFF. In DNA, the CDR3 is TGCGCCAGCAGGTCCGGGACAGGGGGCTATATGAACACCGGGGAGCTGTTTTTT.

The count of this clone is one. CDR3 nucleotides: TGTGCCAGTAGCCCCGGACTAGCCGACGAGCAGTACTTC. It yields the protein CASSPGLADEQYF. The chain recombines TRBV19 with TRBJ2-7, with 8 bases that match TRBD2. V lost 6 bases, J lost 5 bases, and 6 bases stayed unmatched. Germline assignment: CDR1 LNHDA and CDR2 SQIVND (reference sequence). CDR3 length: 13 residues.

The chain employs TRBV11-1 and TRBJ2-5, with a tentative D call TRBD2 (5 bases). The germline V gene encodes CDR1 SGHAT and CDR2 FQDESV (reference sequence). V shed 5 bases and J shed 1 base, with 17 bases lying between them. The CDR3 length is 16 residues. The CDR3 nucleotides are TGTGCCAGCAGCCCTCGAGGGTTGGAAGGCCAAGAGACCCAGTACTTC. It is translated as CASSPRGLEGQETQYF. The entire variable domain, with the rest obtained from reference TRBV11-1 and TRBJ2-5, is as follows: EAEVAQSPRYKITEKSQAVAFWCDPISGHATLYWYRQILGQGPELLVQFQDESVVDDSQLPKDRFSAERLKGVDSTLKIQPAELGDSAMYLCASSPRGLEGQETQYFGPGTRLLVL.

The chain joins TRBV28 to TRBJ1-5; 10 bases line up with TRBD1. V lost 8 bases to trimming and J lost 5 bases; unmatched junction nucleotides: 9. Per the germline V gene, CDR1 is MDHEN and CDR2 is SYDVKM. The CDR3 is made up of 15 amino acids. CDR3 DNA: TGTGCCAGCCGCTGGGACAGGGGCGTCTATCAGCCCCAGCATTTT. This gives the protein CASRWDRGVYQPQHF. The complete variable domain, with remaining parts taken from reference TRBV28 and TRBJ1-5, reads DVKVTQSSRYLVKRTGEKVFLECVQDMDHENMFWYRQDPGLGLRLIYFSYDVKMKEKGDIPEGYSVSREKKERFSLILESASTNQTSMYLCASRWDRGVYQPQHFGDGTRLSIL.

The genes are TRBV10-3 and TRBJ2-2, with TRBD2 identical over 7 bases. The V segment lost 0 bases and the J segment 1 base; nucleotides outside the gene matches: 5. From germline, CDR1 is ENHRY and CDR2 SYGVKD. CDR3 length equals 17 residues. In nucleotides, the CDR3 is TGTGCCATCAGTGAGTCTGGGGGGGGTCAGAACACCGGGGAGCTGTTTTTT. This codes for CAISESGGGQNTGELFF.

The chain couples TRBV10-3 to TRBJ1-1, with unresolved D. The length of the CDR3 is 11 residues. V was cut by 2 bases and J by 11 bases, with 9 bases left in between. Germline CDR1 reads ENHRY; CDR2 reads SYGVKD. The CDR3 nucleotides read TGTGCCATCAGTGAGACAGATGAGGCTTTCTTT. Amino acid sequence: CAISETDEAFF.

The chain carries TRBV6-5 and TRBJ2-3; 9 bases align to TRBD2. There are 15 residues in the CDR3. V lost 2 bases to trimming and J lost 6 bases; unmatched junction nucleotides: 6. CDR1 MNHEY and CDR2 SVGAGI come from the germline V gene. The DNA of the CDR3 is TGTGCCAGCAGTTACGGCGGGGGGGCTGTTGATACGCAGTATTTT. This codes for CASSYGGGAVDTQYF.

The chain couples TRBV5-1 to TRBJ2-3; D ambiguous. Trimming shortened V by 0 bases and J by 2 bases, and 10 bases separated the two germline ends. The length of the CDR3 is 15 residues. Germline CDR1 SGHRS, CDR2 YFSETQ. DNA for the CDR3: TGCGCCAGCAGCTTGGTAGTAGCCTCCACAGATACGCAGTATTTT. It specifies CASSLVVASTDTQYF.

The rearrangement joins TRBV28 to TRBJ2-7, with a tentative D call TRBD1 (5 bases). V gave up 4 bases and J gave up 7 bases, with 11 bases separating them. Germline-derived CDR1 and CDR2 are MDHEN and SYDVKM. There are 12 residues in the CDR3. This CDR3 is CASSSRVSEQYV. The CDR3 DNA is TGTGCCAGCAGTTCCAGGGTGAGTGAGCAGTACGTC.

The chain employs TRBV24-1 and TRBJ2-2; 10 bases fit TRBD2. The CDR3 consists of 13 residues. V gave up 8 bases and J gave up 6 bases; unmatched junction bases: 2. Germline assignment: CDR1 KGHDR and CDR2 SFDVKD. In nucleotides, the CDR3 is TGTGCCACCACGGGACTAGCGCCCGGGGAGCTGTTTTTT. Amino acid sequence: CATTGLAPGELFF.

The chain uses TRBV28 and TRBJ1-5; a weak D match, TRBD1 (5 bases). The CDR3 length is 13 residues. The V end was cut by 6 bases, the J end by 3 bases, with 9 bases between. Germline V lookup: CDR1 MDHEN, CDR2 SYDVKM. In DNA, the CDR3 is TGTGCCAGCAGGGACATGGTCAATCAGCCCCAGCATTTT. Translating gives CASRDMVNQPQHF.

V is TRBV5-6 and J is TRBJ2-1; 12 nucleotides agree with TRBD2. V lost 4 bases to trimming and J lost 6 bases; unmatched junction nucleotides: 5. The CDR3 sequence is 15 residues long. The germline V gene has CDR1 SGHDT and CDR2 YYEEEE. This CDR3 is CASSRASGGVNEQFF. CDR3 nucleotides: TGTGCCAGCAGCAGAGCTAGCGGGGGGGTCAATGAGCAGTTCTTC.

About this clone itself: Other DNA variants within this sample encode the same CDR3. V gene TRBV12-3 or TRBV12-4 combines with J gene TRBJ1-2; D ambiguous. The CDR3 extends over 13 amino acids. V gave up 1 base and J gave up 5 bases, with 8 bases separating them. Here the CDR3 DNA reads TGTGCCAGCAGTTTAGGAGGTGGTTATGGCTACACCTTC. This translates into CASSLGGGYGYTF.

This chain joins TRBV5-6 and TRBJ2-5; 8 bases are a match to TRBD1. After removal of 0 bases from V and 1 base from J, the junction contained 5 bases not matched to a gene. The length of the CDR3 is 16 residues. Germline V lookup: CDR1 SGHDT, CDR2 YYEEEE. CDR3 loop: CASSLGDRRTQETQYF. In nucleotides, the CDR3 is TGTGCCAGCAGCTTGGGGGACAGGCGGACCCAAGAGACCCAGTACTTC.

The V gene is TRBV28, the J gene TRBJ1-5, with TRBD1 matching over 11 bases. This CDR3 spans 19 amino acids. CDR1 and CDR2 from the germline V gene are MDHEN and SYDVKM. Unmatched junction bases numbered 11, after V lost 4 bases and J lost 0 bases. This CDR3 reads CASSSFRTGGTLSNQPQHF. DNA of the CDR3: TGTGCCAGCAGTTCTTTTCGGACAGGGGGCACCCTTAGCAATCAGCCCCAGCATTTT.

This chain links TRBV5-1 with TRBJ1-5; TRBD1 might be the D (5 bases). The CDR3 sequence is 14 residues long. V gave up 10 bases and J gave up 3 bases, with 17 bases separating them. The germline CDR1 and CDR2 sequences are SGHRS and YFSETQ. Here the CDR3 DNA reads TGCGCCCGACAGTGGACGGCCGACAATCAGCCCCAGCATTTT. Protein product: CARQWTADNQPQHF.

The V call is TRBV27, the J call TRBJ2-3, with 12 bases fitting TRBD2. Germline V gives CDR1 MNHEY, CDR2 SMNVEV (reference sequence). The CDR3 is 15 residues long. After removal of 6 bases from V and 4 bases from J, the junction contained 5 bases not matched to a gene. CDR3 nucleotides: TGTGCCAGCAGCCCTAGCGGGGGGGCCCCAGATACGCAGTATTTT. It codes for CASSPSGGAPDTQYF.

The chain recombines TRBV4-1 with TRBJ2-7, with TRBD1 matching over 7 bases. CDR1 and CDR2 from the germline V gene are MGHRA and YSYEKL. V was clipped by 2 bases and J by 0 bases; unmatched bases: 4. CDR3 size: 15 residues. CDR3 sequence: CASSQPDRPSYEQYF. In DNA, the CDR3 is TGCGCCAGCAGCCAACCGGACAGGCCCTCCTACGAGCAGTACTTC.

This clone has a handful of counts. The chain has TRBV9 and TRBJ2-1; D unclear. V was cut by 0 bases and J by 7 bases, with 11 bases left in between. The CDR3 sequence is 14 residues long. The germline gives CDR1 SGDLS, CDR2 YYNGEE. The CDR3 reads CASSVEPAKNEQFF. CDR3 DNA sequence: TGTGCCAGCAGCGTAGAACCAGCGAAGAATGAGCAGTTCTTC.